The clone carrying this TCR beta chain was detected many times. Its matching antigen is unknown. The data belong to a study of spatial heterogeneity in lung cancer. Study-wide background: Where available, sequencing covered follow-up PBMC samples, taken at a median of approximately 23 months after resection. General study results and limits: Ubiquitous expanded tumor TCRs surfaced in blood more at resection than they did at follow-up.

TCRdb passed the 5' RACE reads through MiXCR, listing each CDR3 protein once. Found here are 45,000 to 50,000 distinct CDR3 sequences, 10% to 15% of them singletons; the top ten hold roughly 32%. Time point specified: blood at routine non-recurrence follow-up after resection. Extraction of whole RNA from tumor, nontumor lung or frozen PBMC preceded unsorted sequencing. The sequence was collected from a male donor with early-stage non-small cell lung cancer. The sample in question was PBMCs, obtained at follow-up.

The CDR3 DNA reads TGTGCCAGCAGTTACTCGAGACAGGGGTTCCTGGAGCAGTACTTC. This sequence encodes CASSYSRQGFLEQYF. This chain connects TRBV6-5 to TRBJ2-7; 8 bases are shared with TRBD1. The CDR3 has 15 residues. V trimming: 0 bases; J trimming: 7 bases; junction bases outside the gene matches: 8. Germline V CDR1 and CDR2: MNHEY, SVGAGI.